The 26 T cell receptor beta chains below all came from one sample that was sequenced in a study of PD-L1 blockade in urothelial cancer. Assay: immunoSEQ multiplex PCR; the TCRdb copy retains only in-frame clones and omits some. The data hold more than 60,000 clones, with roughly 90% observed a single time. The time point denotes: peripheral blood 6 weeks after treatment start. The material sequenced was PBMCs, taken around atezolizumab (anti-PD-L1) treatment. All receptors derive from a man in his fifties or sixties with urothelial cancer.

The chain joins TRBV30 to TRBJ2-5, with a weak D call TRBD1 (6 bases). The germline V gene encodes CDR1 GTSNPN and CDR2 SVGIG (reference sequence). CDR3 size: 13 residues. The V end lost 4 bases, the J end lost 4 bases, and 13 bases lay between the germline ends. CDR3 protein: CAWTQQGRETQYF. In DNA, the CDR3 is TGTGCCTGGACTCAACAGGGCAGAGAGACCCAGTACTTC.

The chain couples TRBV5-1 to TRBJ1-1; 7 positions match TRBD1. J gave up 7 bases and V 0 bases, and 6 bases lay outside the gene matches. The germline V gene encodes CDR1 SGHRS and CDR2 YFSETQ. The CDR3 covers 14 residues. The CDR3 bases are TGCGCCAGCAGCTTGGTTGGGCAGGGGGATGAAGCTTTCTTT. As protein: CASSLVGQGDEAFF.

This sequence joins TRBV29-1 and TRBJ1-1; 8 nucleotides align to TRBD1. The CDR3 runs 12 residues. The trim removed 8 bases at V and 7 bases at J, leaving 9 bases unmatched. The germline V gene has CDR1 SQVTM and CDR2 ANQGSEA. CDR3 sequence reads: CSCDRGKSEAFF. CDR3 sequence (DNA): TGCAGCTGCGACAGGGGAAAGAGTGAAGCTTTCTTT. The full variable domain, with the rest looked up from reference TRBV29-1 and TRBJ1-1, is SAVISQKPSRDICQRGTSLTIQCQVDSQVTMMFWYRQQPGQSLTLIATANQGSEATYESGFVIDKFPISRPNLTFSTLTVSNMSPEDSSIYLCSCDRGKSEAFFGQGTRLTVV.

This clone was picked up one time. The chain recombines TRBV6-5 with TRBJ1-1; a possible D gene is TRBD1 (6 bases). The CDR3 runs 14 residues. The V end was cut by 6 bases, the J end by 4 bases, with 15 bases between. Germline-derived CDR1 and CDR2 are MNHEY and SVGAGI. The CDR3, as DNA: TGTGCCAGCAGACCATCAGGGGTTACCACTGAAGCTTTCTTT. Translated, it gives CASRPSGVTTEAFF.

The J gene is TRBJ2-5, the V gene TRBV2; TRBD1 agrees at 8 bases. V shed 4 bases and J 2 bases; nucleotides not matched to a gene: 6. The CDR3 loop spans 15 amino acids. In germline, CDR1 is SNHLY, CDR2 FYNNEI. The DNA for the CDR3 is TGTGCCAGCAGTGCTCAGACAGGGGATCAAGAGACCCAGTACTTC. It translates to CASSAQTGDQETQYF.

This sequence joins TRBV28 and TRBJ2-7; D unresolved. Germline lookup yields CDR1 MDHEN and CDR2 SYDVKM. CDR3 length: 14 amino acids. V lost 3 bases, J lost 2 bases, and 11 bases lay in between. The CDR3 here is CASSFADTAYEQYF. The CDR3 DNA reads as TGTGCCAGCAGTTTTGCCGACACTGCCTACGAGCAGTACTTC.

The chain carries TRBV6-6 and TRBJ2-7; 9 bases fit TRBD1. In germline, CDR1 is MNHNY, CDR2 SVGAGI (reference sequence). J gave up 2 bases and V 10 bases, and 9 bases lay outside the gene matches. CDR3 length: 14 residues. CDR3: CATRAGQGTYEQYF. The CDR3, as DNA: TGTGCCACCCGCGCGGGACAGGGAACCTACGAGCAGTACTTC.

V is TRBV10-2 and J is TRBJ1-1; a weak D match, TRBD1 (6 bases). In germline, CDR1 is WSHSY, CDR2 SAAADI. The germline V and J ends were trimmed by 10 bases and 4 bases, with 22 bases remaining between them. This CDR3 comprises 15 residues. The chain's CDR3 is CATRPPSAGATEAFF. As DNA, the CDR3 is TGCGCCACCCGCCCGCCCTCGGCAGGGGCCACTGAAGCTTTCTTT.

This CDR3 is CASSETATKFDEQFF. The CDR3 region has the DNA TGCGCCAGCAGCGAGACAGCGACGAAGTTTGATGAGCAGTTCTTC. The chain couples TRBV5-1 to TRBJ2-1; maybe TRBD1 (5 bases). V lost 4 bases, J lost 8 bases, and 19 bases lay in between. This CDR3 has 15 residues. Germline CDR1 reads SGHRS; CDR2 reads YFSETQ.

The genes are TRBV9 and TRBJ1-1; 8 nucleotides line up with TRBD1. This CDR3 spans 13 amino acids. Per the germline V gene, CDR1 is SGDLS and CDR2 is YYNGEE. Trimming cost V 4 bases and J 3 bases; bases outside gene matches: 2. The CDR3, as DNA: TGTGCCAGCAGCCCACAGGGGGACACTGAAGCTTTCTTT. Translating gives CASSPQGDTEAFF.

CDR3 in amino acids: CATGGSANTGELFF. The CDR3, as DNA: TGTGCCACCGGAGGTAGCGCGAACACCGGGGAGCTGTTTTTT. The V call is TRBV10-3, the J call TRBJ2-2; tentatively, D is TRBD2 (5 bases). CDR3 length equals 14 residues. V dropped 10 bases and J dropped 0 bases, with 12 bases sitting between them. Per germline, CDR1 ENHRY and CDR2 SYGVKD.

The CDR3 coding sequence is TGTGCCAGCAGTTACTCGTCAGGGGGCGGCAATCAGCCCCAGCATTTT. Its translation is CASSYSSGGGNQPQHF. The gene calls are TRBV6-5 and TRBJ1-5; 8 bases are shared with TRBD1. The CDR3 is 16 amino acids. The junction had 3 bases not matched to a gene; V was cut back by 0 bases and J by 2 bases. Germline-derived CDR1 and CDR2 are MNHEY and SVGAGI.

This chain connects TRBV14 to TRBJ2-7; D possibly corresponds to TRBD2 (5 bases). CDR3 size: 16 residues. V was clipped by 2 bases and J by 2 bases, with 16 bases between them. Germline V gives CDR1 SGHDN, CDR2 FVKESK. DNA for the CDR3: TGTGCCAGCAGCCAACTTCAGACTAAGCCCCCCTACGAGCAGTACTTC. This sequence encodes CASSQLQTKPPYEQYF.

The chain recombines TRBV7-2 with TRBJ1-1; D ambiguous. Trimming cost V 4 bases and J 0 bases, with 9 bases left between them. Germline-derived CDR1 and CDR2 are SGHTA and FQGNSA. The CDR3 has 14 amino acids. The CDR3: CASSSTGVNTEAFF. The CDR3 nucleotides read TGTGCCAGCAGCTCCACTGGAGTGAACACTGAAGCTTTCTTT.

This clone was counted a single time. The J gene is TRBJ2-7, the V gene TRBV7-9; D is perhaps TRBD1 (6 bases). The CDR3 extends over 14 amino acids. Per germline, CDR1 SEHNR and CDR2 FQNEAQ (reference sequence). Trimming took off 5 bases at V and 2 bases at J, with 13 bases between the two ends. The CDR3 coding sequence is TGTGCCAGCAGCACCACAACAGGGACCTACGAGCAGTACTTC. Translated, it gives CASSTTTGTYEQYF.

Remarks on this clone: At one end the junction does not follow the germline gene, possibly because of a read error. J is TRBJ1-1 and V is TRBV7-7; no firm D call. CDR1 SSHAT and CDR2 FNYEAQ come from the germline V gene (reference sequence). The CDR3 consists of 19 residues. CDR3 coding DNA: TGTGCTAGCAGCTTTCCGGGCGCGAAGGGCGCGGGAATGAACACTGAAGCTTTCTTT. This translates into CASSFPGAKGAGMNTEAFF.

The rearrangement joins TRBV28 to TRBJ2-7; no clear D gene. Germline assignment: CDR1 MDHEN and CDR2 SYDVKM. The CDR3 totals 13 residues. V gave up 6 bases and J gave up 3 bases, with 12 bases separating them. The CDR3 region has the DNA TGTGCCAGCAGAATTTCTGGTAGCTACGAGCAGTACTTC. Translation: CASRISGSYEQYF.

The genes are TRBV6-5 and TRBJ1-5; a weak D match, TRBD1 (5 bases). The germline CDR1 and CDR2 sequences are MNHEY and SVGAGI. V was clipped by 4 bases and J by 1 base, with 11 bases between them. The CDR3 runs to 15 residues. This CDR3 is CASSSQGRSNQPQHF. Here the CDR3 DNA reads TGTGCCAGCAGTTCCCAGGGTAGGAGCAATCAGCCCCAGCATTTT.

The gene calls are TRBV6-5 and TRBJ2-3; D remains ambiguous. Germline lookup yields CDR1 MNHEY and CDR2 SVGAGI. Between the trimmed V and J ends, which lost 5 bases and 0 bases, there was a span of 6 bases. The CDR3 is 13 residues long. The CDR3 region has the DNA TGTGCCAGCAGTCTTACTAGCACAGATACGCAGTATTTT. It specifies CASSLTSTDTQYF.

V usage is TRBV9 and J usage is TRBJ2-1; 11 nucleotides agree with TRBD2. Germline V CDR1 and CDR2: SGDLS, YYNGEE. The CDR3 totals 20 residues. V shed 4 bases and J 3 bases; nucleotides not matched to a gene: 18. The CDR3 loop is CASSPRSSSSGRPNYNEQFF. The DNA of the CDR3 is TGTGCCAGCAGCCCGAGGTCCAGCTCTAGCGGGAGGCCGAACTACAATGAGCAGTTCTTC.

The rearrangement joins TRBV5-6 to TRBJ2-7; a possible D gene is TRBD2 (6 bases). CDR3 length: 13 residues. The germline V and J ends were trimmed by 4 bases and 7 bases, with 15 bases remaining between them. CDR1 and CDR2 from the germline V gene are SGHDT and YYEEEE. The CDR3 nucleotides are TGTGCCAGCAGCGCGGAGTCCCGGGGGGAGCAGTACTTC. Protein sequence: CASSAESRGEQYF.

The chain links TRBV18 to TRBJ1-1; maybe TRBD1 (5 bases). CDR1 and CDR2 (germline): KGHSH, LQKENI. Trimming took 5 bases from V and 4 from J, leaving 14 bases between them. The CDR3 extends over 14 amino acids. The CDR3 here is CASSAGREATEAFF. The DNA of the CDR3 is TGTGCCAGCTCAGCAGGGAGGGAGGCCACTGAAGCTTTCTTT.

This chain links TRBV9 with TRBJ2-7; 8 nucleotides agree with TRBD1. With V trimmed by 2 bases and J by 0 bases, 7 bases remained unmatched. The CDR3 runs to 16 residues. Germline V lookup: CDR1 SGDLS, CDR2 YYNGEE. CDR3 coding DNA: TGTGCCAGCAGCGTTTCGCTCGGGACAGGCTCCTACGAGCAGTACTTC. Its translation is CASSVSLGTGSYEQYF.

V and J are TRBV7-2 and TRBJ1-5; D is ambiguous. Trimming left V 2 bases short and J 3 bases short, with 8 bases between. Germline CDR1 and CDR2: SGHTA and FQGNSA. The length of the CDR3 is 14 residues. The CDR3 region is CASSLTMNNQPQHF. Written as DNA, the CDR3 is TGTGCCAGCAGCTTAACTATGAACAATCAGCCCCAGCATTTT. Using reference TRBV7-2 and TRBJ1-5 for the parts outside the CDR3, the full variable domain is GAGVSQSPSNKVTEKGKDVELRCDPISGHTALYWYRQSLGQGLEFLIYFQGNSAPDKSGLPSDRFSAERTGGSVSTLTIQRTQQEDSAVYLCASSLTMNNQPQHFGDGTRLSIL.

J is TRBJ2-2 and V is TRBV5-4; D uncertain. Germline CDR1 and CDR2: SGHNT and YYREEE (reference sequence). With 4 bases removed from V and 6 bases from J, the gap between germline ends came to 13 bases. CDR3 length: 14 amino acids. CDR3 in amino acids: CASSPPRRPGELFF. As DNA, the CDR3 is TGTGCCAGCAGCCCCCCGAGGCGTCCCGGGGAGCTGTTTTTT.

The V call is TRBV6-5, the J call TRBJ2-5; D might be TRBD2 (5 bases). The CDR3 has 14 residues. Germline V gives CDR1 MNHEY, CDR2 SVGAGI. The V gene lost 4 bases and the J gene lost 5 bases, with 14 bases spanning the gap. The CDR3 DNA sequence: TGTGCCAGCAGTTCGGACGGAGCGGAGGAGACCCAGTACTTC. Protein product: CASSSDGAEETQYF.